This T cell receptor (beta chain) was sequenced during a study of patients and donors after allogeneic stem cell transplantation. A single record per CDR3 protein comes from TCRdb applying MiXCR to the RT-PCR reads. This sample yields 900 or so distinct CDR3 sequences, of which less than 45% are seen a single time; around 31% belongs to the top ten. J was trimmed by 0 bases and V by 6 bases; bases with no gene match: 5. The CDR3 spans 15 residues. Material for sequencing was blood, either unsorted or a sorted T cell fraction (not recorded which). This receptor was taken from a human donor who was either an allogeneic HSCT recipient or a stem cell or donor lymphocyte infusion donor (not recorded which). It is not recorded whose cells these are; they may come from a transplant donor. This chain uses TRBV12-3 or TRBV12-4 with TRBJ1-5; 7 bases are shared with TRBD1. The CDR3 DNA is TGTGCCAGCAGGGGACAGACACATAGCAATCAGCCCCAGCATTTT. This sequence encodes CASRGQTHSNQPQHF.